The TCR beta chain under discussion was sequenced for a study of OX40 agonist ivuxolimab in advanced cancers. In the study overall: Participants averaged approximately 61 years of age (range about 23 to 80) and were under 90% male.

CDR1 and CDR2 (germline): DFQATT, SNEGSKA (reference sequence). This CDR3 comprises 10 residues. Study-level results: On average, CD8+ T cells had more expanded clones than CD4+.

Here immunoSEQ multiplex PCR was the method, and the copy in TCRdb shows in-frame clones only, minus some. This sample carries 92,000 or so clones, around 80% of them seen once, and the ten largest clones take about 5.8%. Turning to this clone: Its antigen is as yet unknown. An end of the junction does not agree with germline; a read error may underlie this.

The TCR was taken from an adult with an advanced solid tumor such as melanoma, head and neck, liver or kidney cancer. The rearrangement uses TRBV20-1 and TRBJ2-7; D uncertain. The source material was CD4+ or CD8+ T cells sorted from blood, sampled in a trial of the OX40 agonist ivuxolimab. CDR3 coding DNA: TGTGGGGTTGGTACCTACGAGCAGTACTTC. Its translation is CGVGTYEQYF.